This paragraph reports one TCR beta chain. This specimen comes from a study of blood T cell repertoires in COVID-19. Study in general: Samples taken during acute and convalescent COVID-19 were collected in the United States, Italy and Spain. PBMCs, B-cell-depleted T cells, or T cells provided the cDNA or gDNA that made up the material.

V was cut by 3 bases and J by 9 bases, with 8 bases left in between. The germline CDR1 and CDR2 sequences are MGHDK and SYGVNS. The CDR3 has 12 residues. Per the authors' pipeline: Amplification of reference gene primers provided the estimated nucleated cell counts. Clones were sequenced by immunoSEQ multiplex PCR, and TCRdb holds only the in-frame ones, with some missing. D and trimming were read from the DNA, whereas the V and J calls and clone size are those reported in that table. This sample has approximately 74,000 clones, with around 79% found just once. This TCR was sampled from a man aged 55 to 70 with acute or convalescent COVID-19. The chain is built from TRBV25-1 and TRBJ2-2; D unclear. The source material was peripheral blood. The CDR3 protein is CASSDHLWELFF. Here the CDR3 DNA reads TGTGCCAGCAGTGATCATTTGTGGGAGCTGTTTTTT.